A selection of T cell receptor beta chains follows, all from one sample in a study of identical twins. TCRdb processed the 5' RACE reads anew with MiXCR; each CDR3 protein has one entry. This table holds 500,000 to 650,000 distinct CDR3 sequences, around 7.4% found once. This sample also appeared in a second study, on yellow fever vaccine responses in identical twins.

Sequencing was carried out using PBMCs. Every receptor here comes from a woman between 18 and 29 years old in good health. The CDR3 runs from the conserved cysteine through the conserved F or W. A D gene is named only where the DNA matches it firmly. The size of a clone is reported for some rows only, either as once, few or many, or as a class for expanded clones.

j_call,clone_size,v_call,d_call,cdr3_nt,cdr3_aa
TRBJ2-1,few,TRBV3-1,TRBD2,TGTGCCAGCAGCCAACGGGGGGGCTCGTTCGATGAGCAGTTCTTC,CASSQRGGSFDEQFF
TRBJ1-3,few,TRBV20-1,.,TGCAGTGCTAGAAACTTGGGACGGATCTCTGGAAACACCATATATTTT,CSARNLGRISGNTIYF
TRBJ1-2,.,TRBV20-1,.,TGCAGTGCTAGAGGCCGGGCAGGGGTTAACTATGGCTACACCTTC,CSARGRAGVNYGYTF
TRBJ2-3,.,TRBV3-1,TRBD2,TGTGCCAGCAGCCAAGAGGCGGGGGTCAGCACAGATACGCAGTATTTT,CASSQEAGVSTDTQYF
TRBJ1-2,.,TRBV7-9,TRBD1,TGTGCCAGCAGCCCTCCGGGACAGGGGTTAGATGGCTACACTTTC,CASSPPGQGLDGYTF
TRBJ1-1,few,TRBV12-3/TRBV12-4,TRBD1,TGTGCCAGCAGAGACCGGGACAGATTTACTGAAGCTTTCTTT,CASRDRDRFTEAFF
TRBJ2-6,.,TRBV5-1,.,TGCGCCAGCAGCTTGGGTTGGGAAACTGGGGCCATCGTCCTGACTTTC,CASSLGWETGAIVLTF
TRBJ1-2,.,TRBV12-3/TRBV12-4,TRBD1,TGTGCCAGCAGTTTCGCGACAGGGGTTGGCTATGGCTACACCTTC,CASSFATGVGYGYTF
TRBJ2-7,.,TRBV3-1,.,TGTGCCAGCAGCCAAGTCTTGGTACAGACCCTCTCCCTTTACGAGCAGTACTTC,CASSQVLVQTLSLYEQYF
TRBJ1-6,many,TRBV12-3/TRBV12-4,.,TGTGCCAGCAGTCTTCAGGCAGTGACTAATTCACCCCTCCACTTT,CASSLQAVTNSPLHF
TRBJ2-2,many,TRBV5-1,.,TGCGCCAGCAGCCGACGGGACTACACCGGGGAGCTGTTTTTT,CASSRRDYTGELFF
TRBJ2-4,many,TRBV5-6,.,TGTGCCAGCAGCTTGGGACAGGTGAAAAACATTCAGTACTTC,CASSLGQVKNIQYF
TRBJ2-2,.,TRBV5-6,TRBD1,TGTGCCAGCAGCACCGACAGGGGGCGGCCCGGGGAGCTGTTTTTT,CASSTDRGRPGELFF
TRBJ2-7,.,TRBV29-1,.,TGCAGCGTGACGCTATCCTACGAGCAGTACTTC,CSVTLSYEQYF
TRBJ1-4,few,TRBV4-1,.,TGCGCCAGCAGCCAAGACCGCCGGGGTGGTAATGAAAAACTGTTTTTT,CASSQDRRGGNEKLFF
TRBJ2-4,.,TRBV19,.,TGTGCCAGTACCGCCCCGGGTGTTCTAGCCAAAAACATTCAGTACTTC,CASTAPGVLAKNIQYF
TRBJ2-7,.,TRBV7-3,TRBD2,TGTGCCAGCAGCTTAACAAATGCCGGGACTAGCGGCTCCTACGAGCAGTACTTC,CASSLTNAGTSGSYEQYF
TRBJ1-5,.,TRBV4-1,TRBD1,TGCGCCAGCAGCCAAGAAGGACAGGACAATCAGCCCCAGCATTTT,CASSQEGQDNQPQHF
TRBJ2-7,few,TRBV3-1,.,TGTGCCAGCAGCCACCCCCCCTACGAGCAGTACTTC,CASSHPPYEQYF
TRBJ1-2,many,TRBV10-3,.,TGTGCCATCAGTGAGGAGTTGGCCACTTATGGCTACACCTTC,CAISEELATYGYTF
TRBJ2-7,many,TRBV9,.,TGTGCCAGCAGCGTAGGGGCAGAACTCGAGCAGTACTTC,CASSVGAELEQYF
TRBJ1-1,few,TRBV5-1,TRBD1,TGCGCCAGCAGCGCCCTCCGGGACAGGGTTAAGAGGGACACTGAAGCTTTCTTT,CASSALRDRVKRDTEAFF
TRBJ1-6,.,TRBV28,TRBD1,TGTGCCAGCAGGAGACAGGGGTATAATTCACCCCTCCACTTT,CASRRQGYNSPLHF
TRBJ1-5,few,TRBV4-1,.,TGCGCCAGCAGCCAAGAGGGGGGGCGAGGGAGCAATCAGCCCCAGCATTTT,CASSQEGGRGSNQPQHF
TRBJ2-5,.,TRBV28,TRBD2,TGTGCCAGCATTCCTAGGGGGTCTAGCGGGAGGCAGACCCAGTACTTC,CASIPRGSSGRQTQYF
TRBJ1-1,few,TRBV5-1,TRBD1,TGCGCCAGCAGCACCGGGACAGGGGTTGGCACTGAAGCTTTCTTT,CASSTGTGVGTEAFF
TRBJ2-1,few,TRBV19,.,TGTGCCAGTAGTATGAATAAAGGGGTGAAGGGCTACAATGAGCAGTTCTTC,CASSMNKGVKGYNEQFF
TRBJ1-5,few,TRBV7-9,.,TGTGCCAGCAGCTTTGGGAATAACAATCAGCCCCAGCATTTT,CASSFGNNNQPQHF
TRBJ2-1,.,TRBV20-1,.,TGCAGTGCTCCAGGACATGGGTCGCACAATGAGCAGTTCTTC,CSAPGHGSHNEQFF
TRBJ2-7,few,TRBV12-3/TRBV12-4,TRBD2,TGTGCCAGCAGTGACGTAGCGGGAGGGTACGAGCAGTACTTC,CASSDVAGGYEQYF
TRBJ1-5,.,TRBV7-8,.,TGTGCCAGCAGCTTAGGAGGTACGCATAGCAATCAGCCCCAGCATTTT,CASSLGGTHSNQPQHF
TRBJ2-5,.,TRBV9,TRBD2,TGTGCCAGCAGCGTAGACGGTAATGGCGGGGGGCCCCAAGGGGAGACCCAGTACTTC,CASSVDGNGGGPQGETQYF
TRBJ2-2,few,TRBV6-1,TRBD2,TGTGCCAGCAGGGGACTAGCGGGGTTCGCCGGGGAGCTGTTTTTT,CASRGLAGFAGELFF
TRBJ2-2,many,TRBV5-1,TRBD2,TGCGCCAGCAGCTTGGCTAGCGGGGACACCGGGGAGCTGTTTTTT,CASSLASGDTGELFF